This record covers a single TCR beta chain. The data were taken from a study of CD8 T cells in Susac syndrome. The CDR3 is made up of 12 amino acids. V shed 3 bases and J shed 5 bases, with 6 bases lying between them. In germline, CDR1 is KGHSH, CDR2 LQKENI. Sequencing of TCR beta covered CD8+ and CD4+ T cells obtained from blood. Negative magnetic isolation gave CD8+ and CD4+ cells; FACS enriched CD8+ TEMRA. RNA, at 0.5 to 1 ug, was reverse transcribed with random hexamers. The amplification used immunoSEQ multiplex PCR on TCR beta CDR3; it spanned 54 Vbeta and 13 Jbeta. TCRdb independently ran MiXCR on the immunoSEQ multiplex PCR reads; one entry per CDR3 protein. Of approximately 190,000 distinct CDR3 sequences listed, roughly 92% are singletons.

The rearrangement joins TRBV18 to TRBJ2-3; D call uncertain. Sequenced material: CD4+ T cells from PBMCs. The sequence derives from a human donor in good health. Here the CDR3 DNA reads TGTGCCAGCTCACCTGACCTAGATACGCAGTATTTT. The encoded protein is CASSPDLDTQYF.